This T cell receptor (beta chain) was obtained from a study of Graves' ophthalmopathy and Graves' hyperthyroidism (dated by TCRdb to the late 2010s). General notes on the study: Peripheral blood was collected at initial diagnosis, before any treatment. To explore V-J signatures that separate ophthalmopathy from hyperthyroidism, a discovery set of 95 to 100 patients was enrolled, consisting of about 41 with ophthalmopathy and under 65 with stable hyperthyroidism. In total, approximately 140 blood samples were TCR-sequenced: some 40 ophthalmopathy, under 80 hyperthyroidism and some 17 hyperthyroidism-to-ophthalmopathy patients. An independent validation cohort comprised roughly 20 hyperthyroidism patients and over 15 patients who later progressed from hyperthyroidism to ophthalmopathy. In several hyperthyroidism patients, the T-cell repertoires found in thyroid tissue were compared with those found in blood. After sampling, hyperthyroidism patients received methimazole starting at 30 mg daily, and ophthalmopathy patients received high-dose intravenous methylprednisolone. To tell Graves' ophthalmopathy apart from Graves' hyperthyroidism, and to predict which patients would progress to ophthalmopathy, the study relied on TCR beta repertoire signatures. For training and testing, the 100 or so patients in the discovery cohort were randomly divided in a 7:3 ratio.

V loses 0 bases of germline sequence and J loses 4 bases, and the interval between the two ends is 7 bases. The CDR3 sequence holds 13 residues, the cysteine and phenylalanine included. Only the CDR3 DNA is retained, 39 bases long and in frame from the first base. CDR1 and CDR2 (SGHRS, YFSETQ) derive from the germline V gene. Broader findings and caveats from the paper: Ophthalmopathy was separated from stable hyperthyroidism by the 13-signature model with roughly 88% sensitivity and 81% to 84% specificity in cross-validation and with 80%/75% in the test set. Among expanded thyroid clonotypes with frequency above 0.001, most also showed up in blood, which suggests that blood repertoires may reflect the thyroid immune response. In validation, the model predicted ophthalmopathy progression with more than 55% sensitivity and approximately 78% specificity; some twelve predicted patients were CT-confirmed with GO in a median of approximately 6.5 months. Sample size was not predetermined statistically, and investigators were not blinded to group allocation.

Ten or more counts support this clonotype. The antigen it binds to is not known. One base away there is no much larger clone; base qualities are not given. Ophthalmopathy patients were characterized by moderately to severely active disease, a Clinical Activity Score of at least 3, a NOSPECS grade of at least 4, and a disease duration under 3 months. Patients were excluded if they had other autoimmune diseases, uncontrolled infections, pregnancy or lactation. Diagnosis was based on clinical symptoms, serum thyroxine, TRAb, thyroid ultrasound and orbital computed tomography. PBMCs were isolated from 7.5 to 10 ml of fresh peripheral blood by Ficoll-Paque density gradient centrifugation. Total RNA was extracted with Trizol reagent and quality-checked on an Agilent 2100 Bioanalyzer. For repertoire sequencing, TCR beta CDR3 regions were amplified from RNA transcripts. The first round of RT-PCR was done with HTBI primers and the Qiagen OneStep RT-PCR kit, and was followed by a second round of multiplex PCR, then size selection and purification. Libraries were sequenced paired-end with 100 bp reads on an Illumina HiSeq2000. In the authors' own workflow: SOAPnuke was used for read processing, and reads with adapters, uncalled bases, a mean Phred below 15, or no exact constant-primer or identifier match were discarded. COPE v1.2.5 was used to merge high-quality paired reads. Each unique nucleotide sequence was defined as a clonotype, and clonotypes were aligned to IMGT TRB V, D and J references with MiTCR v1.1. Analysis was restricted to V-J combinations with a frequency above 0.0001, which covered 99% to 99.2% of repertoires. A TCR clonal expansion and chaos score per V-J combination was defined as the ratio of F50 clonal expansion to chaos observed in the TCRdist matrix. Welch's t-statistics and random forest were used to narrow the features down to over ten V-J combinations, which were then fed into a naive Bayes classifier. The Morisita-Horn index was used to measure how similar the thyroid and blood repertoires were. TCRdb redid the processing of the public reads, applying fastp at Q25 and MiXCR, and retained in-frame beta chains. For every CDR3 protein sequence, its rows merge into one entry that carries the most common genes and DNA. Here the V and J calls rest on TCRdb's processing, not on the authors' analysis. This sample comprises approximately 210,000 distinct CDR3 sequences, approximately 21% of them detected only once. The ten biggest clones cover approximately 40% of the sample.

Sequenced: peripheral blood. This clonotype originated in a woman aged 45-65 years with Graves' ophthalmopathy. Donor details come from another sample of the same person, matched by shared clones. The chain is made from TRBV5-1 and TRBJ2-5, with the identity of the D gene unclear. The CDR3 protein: CASSLAVAETQYF. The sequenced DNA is TGCGCCAGCAGCTTGGCCGTGGCAGAGACCCAGTACTTC.